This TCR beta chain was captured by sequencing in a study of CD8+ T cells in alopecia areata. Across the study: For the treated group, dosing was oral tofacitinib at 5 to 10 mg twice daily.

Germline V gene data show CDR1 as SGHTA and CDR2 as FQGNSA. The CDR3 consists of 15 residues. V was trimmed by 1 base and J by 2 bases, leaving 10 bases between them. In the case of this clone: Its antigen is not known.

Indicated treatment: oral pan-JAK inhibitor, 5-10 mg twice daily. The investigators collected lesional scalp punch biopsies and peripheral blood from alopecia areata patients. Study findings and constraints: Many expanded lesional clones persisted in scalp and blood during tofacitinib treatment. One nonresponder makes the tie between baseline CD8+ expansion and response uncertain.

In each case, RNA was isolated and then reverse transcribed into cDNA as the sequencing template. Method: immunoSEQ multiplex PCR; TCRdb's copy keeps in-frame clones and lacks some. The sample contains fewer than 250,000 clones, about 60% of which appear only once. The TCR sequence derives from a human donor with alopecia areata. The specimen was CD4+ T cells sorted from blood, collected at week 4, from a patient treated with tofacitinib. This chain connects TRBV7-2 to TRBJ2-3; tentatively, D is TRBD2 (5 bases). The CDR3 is CASSLDLAATDTQYF. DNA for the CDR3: TGTGCCAGCAGCTTAGACCTAGCCGCCACAGATACGCAGTATTTT.